This T cell receptor (beta chain) was sequenced during a study of blood T cell repertoires in COVID-19. Study as a whole: Acute and convalescent COVID-19 specimens originated in the United States, Italy and Spain. T cells, B-cell-depleted T cells, or PBMCs supplied cDNA or gDNA.

Source study methods: Estimation of nucleated cell counts was performed using reference gene primer amplification. TCRdb's table, derived via immunoSEQ multiplex PCR, lists solely in-frame clones and lacks some. V and J calls and clone size are copied from that table; D and trimming were computed from the DNA. Of about 370,000 clones listed, about 90% are singletons. CDR1 and CDR2 (germline): SGHNT, YYREEE (reference sequence). This CDR3 has 18 residues. Trimming took 4 bases from V and 3 from J; bases not matched to a gene: 11. Seattle patient enrollment occurred during active infection, with longitudinal follow-up thereafter.

This TCR was recovered from a woman aged 25 to 45 with COVID-19, enrolled during active disease. V and J are TRBV5-4 and TRBJ2-6; 9 nucleotides align to TRBD1. The specimen was peripheral blood. In nucleotides, the CDR3 is TGTGCCAGCAGCCCCGCCCCCACAGGGGGCGGTGGGGCCAACGTCCTGACTTTC. Amino acids: CASSPAPTGGGGANVLTF.